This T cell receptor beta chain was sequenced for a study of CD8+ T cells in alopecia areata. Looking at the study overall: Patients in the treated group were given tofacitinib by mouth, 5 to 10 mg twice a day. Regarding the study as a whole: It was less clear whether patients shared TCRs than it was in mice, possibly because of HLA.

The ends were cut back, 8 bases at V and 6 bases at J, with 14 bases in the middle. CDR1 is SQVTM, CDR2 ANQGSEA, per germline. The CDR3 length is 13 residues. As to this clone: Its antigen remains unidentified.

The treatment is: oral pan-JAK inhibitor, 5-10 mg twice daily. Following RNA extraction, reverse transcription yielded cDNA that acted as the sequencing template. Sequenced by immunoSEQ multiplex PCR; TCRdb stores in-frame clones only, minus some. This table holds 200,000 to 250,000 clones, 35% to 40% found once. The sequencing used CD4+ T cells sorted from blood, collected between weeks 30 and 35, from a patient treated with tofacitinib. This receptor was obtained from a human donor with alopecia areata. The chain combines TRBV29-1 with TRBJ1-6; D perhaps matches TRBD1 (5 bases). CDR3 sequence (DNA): TGCAGCCCCCAGGGAGGGAGTAATTCACCCCTCCACTTT. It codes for CSPQGGSNSPLHF.